This TCR beta chain was recorded in a study of T-cell reconstitution after alpha-beta-depleted transplantation in children. The CDR3 runs to 14 residues. The germline CDR1 and CDR2 sequences are SGHAT and FQNNGV. V shed 3 bases and J 8 bases; nucleotides not matched to a gene: 4. Unique molecular identifiers were incorporated into the prepared TCRbeta library. TCRdb recomputed calls from the PCR reads with MiXCR, one row per CDR3 protein. This table has roughly 350,000 distinct CDR3 sequences, about 9.3% appearing once. The chain links TRBV11-2 to TRBJ2-1; TRBD2 matches at 10 bases. This sequence originates from a human donor who donated a stem cell graft to a child with acute lymphoblastic leukemia. The sequenced sample was PBMCs from the stem cell graft donor, obtained from the stem cell graft. DNA for the CDR3: TGTGCCAGCAGCTTCCCTAGCGGGGGCGATGAGCAGTTCTTC. This codes for CASSFPSGGDEQFF.